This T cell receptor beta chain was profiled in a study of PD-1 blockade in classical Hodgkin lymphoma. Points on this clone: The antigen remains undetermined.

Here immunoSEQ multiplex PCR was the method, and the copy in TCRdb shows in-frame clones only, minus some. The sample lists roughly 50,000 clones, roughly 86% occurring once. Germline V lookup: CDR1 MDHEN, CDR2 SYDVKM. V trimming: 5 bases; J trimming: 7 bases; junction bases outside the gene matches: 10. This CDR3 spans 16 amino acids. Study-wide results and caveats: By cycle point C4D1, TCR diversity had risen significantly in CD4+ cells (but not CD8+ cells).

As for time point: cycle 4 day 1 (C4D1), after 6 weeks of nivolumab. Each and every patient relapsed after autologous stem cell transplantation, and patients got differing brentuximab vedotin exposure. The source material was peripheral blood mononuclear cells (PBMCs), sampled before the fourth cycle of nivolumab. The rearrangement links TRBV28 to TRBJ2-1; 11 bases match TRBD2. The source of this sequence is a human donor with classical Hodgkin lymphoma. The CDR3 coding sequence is TGTGCCAGCAGTCCTACCAGGGGACTAGCGGTTAATGAGCAGTTCTTC. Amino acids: CASSPTRGLAVNEQFF.